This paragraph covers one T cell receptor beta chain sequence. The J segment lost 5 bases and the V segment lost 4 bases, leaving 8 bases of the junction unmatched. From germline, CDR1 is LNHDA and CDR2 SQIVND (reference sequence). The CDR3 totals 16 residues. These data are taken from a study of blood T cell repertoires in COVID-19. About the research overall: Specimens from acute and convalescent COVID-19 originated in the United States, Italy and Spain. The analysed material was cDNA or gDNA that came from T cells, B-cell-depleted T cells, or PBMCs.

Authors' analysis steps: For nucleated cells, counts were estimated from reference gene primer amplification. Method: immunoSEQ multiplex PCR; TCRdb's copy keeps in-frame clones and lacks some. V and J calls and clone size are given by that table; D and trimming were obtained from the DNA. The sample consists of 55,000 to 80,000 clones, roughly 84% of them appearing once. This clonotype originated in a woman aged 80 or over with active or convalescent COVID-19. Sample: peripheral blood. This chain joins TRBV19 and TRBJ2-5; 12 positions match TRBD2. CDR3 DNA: TGTGCCAGTAGTAAGGCTAGCGGGGGGGCCGTGGAGACCCAGTACTTC. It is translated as CASSKASGGAVETQYF.